This T cell receptor (beta chain) was identified during a study of T cell repertoires in aging, cancer and after chemotherapy (dated by TCRdb to about 2019). Notes on the research overall: Donors were distributed across six age groups ranging from 30 or younger to 70 or older, with at least three individuals included per group. A cohort of some 210 cancer patients (about 94 with hematological and approximately 120 with solid cancers) was assembled, and under 100 healthy donors were included as a reference group. In the solid tumor group, the paired samples taken before and after chemotherapy came from patients with brain tumors (glioblastoma) who were receiving therapy based on temozolomide. To look at immunoaging and at how T cells reconstitute after chemotherapy, the study profiled TCR beta repertoires in peripheral blood from both healthy donors and cancer patients. Approximately 8.4 million TCR reads were contained in the full dataset.

Overall study results and their limits: Median generation probability increased over the chemotherapy interval in both cancer cohorts, suggesting repertoire reconstitution through rebound thymic output. According to the authors, the repertoire data do not permit conclusions about immunological memory after chemotherapy. Significantly lower blood TCR diversity and higher clonality were observed in untreated patients with hematological or solid cancers than in age-matched healthy donors. Declining TCR diversity with age in healthy donors was mainly explained by loss of richness; in cancer patients, loss of evenness also contributed.

Rearranged TRB sequences spanning V, D and J segments were amplified in a multiplex touch-down PCR with a mixed TRB-A/B primer pool. Illumina adapters and sample indices were added to the amplicons in two consecutive PCR reactions performed with Phusion HS II polymerase. The amplicons were purified from gel with the NucleoSpin Gel and PCR Clean-up kit and then assessed with Qubit and an Agilent 2100 Bioanalyzer. Libraries were sequenced on an Illumina MiSeq using 600-cycle, single-indexed, paired-end runs. As for the authors' bioinformatics: MiXCR versions 2.12 and 3.0.5 were used to process the TRB sequences. Each unique CDR3 nucleotide sequence counted as one clone, and only productive sequences with at least two reads were retained. Shannon diversity, evenness, clonality (one minus evenness), and alpha-parameterized diversity profiles from alpha 0 to 5 were included as repertoire metrics. Generation probabilities of clones in paired pre- and post-chemotherapy samples were computed with the IGoR algorithm. The public sequencing data were trimmed at Q25 with fastp and processed into clonotypes with MiXCR by TCRdb, which kept only in-frame beta chains. When rows share a CDR3 protein, they turn into one entry using the most common DNA and genes. The V and J calls and clone size come from TCRdb's table, not from the authors' own analysis. The sample table contains several thousand distinct CDR3 sequences; only one count was recorded for roughly 45% of them. Around 3.2% of the sample is in the top ten clones.

TCR beta rearrangements were amplified from genomic DNA isolated from peripheral blood, not from sorted cells or RNA. Of note for this clonotype: Its antigen specificity is not known. Base qualities are not recorded, but no much larger clone differs from it by a single base.

The germline V end is reduced by 0 bases and the J end by 6 bases; junction bases left unmatched: 9. CDR1 and CDR2, per the germline V gene (reference sequence), are SGHKS and YYEKEE. The CDR3 holds 16 amino acids from the cysteine to the phenylalanine. The DNA shown is the 48-base CDR3, in frame from base 1. Sequences were obtained from blood. The receptor's source is a human donor with a solid tumor. The rearranged chain carries TRBV5-5 and TRBJ2-7, with TRBD2 identical over 10 junction bases. The DNA sequence follows: TGTGCCAGCAGCTTGGAACAGGGACTAGCGAACTCCGAGCAGTACTTC. The translation is CASSLEQGLANSEQYF.